The clone carrying this TCR beta chain was seen many times. Certain patients, namely those with other autoimmune diseases, uncontrolled infections, pregnancy or lactation, were excluded. Germline CDR1 reads LNHNV; CDR2 reads YYDKDF (reference sequence). J was trimmed by 3 bases and V by 5 bases; bases with no gene match: 5. The CDR3 spans 14 residues. This record belongs to a study of Graves' ophthalmopathy and Graves' hyperthyroidism. Investigators amplified TCR beta CDR3 regions from RNA transcripts. A first-round RT-PCR used HTBI primers, followed by a second-round multiplex PCR. TCRdb analysed the multiplex PCR reads with MiXCR anew, one entry per CDR3 protein. The data show about 740,000 distinct CDR3 sequences, with roughly 41% seen just once and approximately 43% held by the top ten.

What was sequenced was peripheral blood. The sequence derives from an adult man with Graves' ophthalmopathy. The V call is TRBV15, the J call TRBJ1-1; the match to TRBD1 covers 8 bases. CDR3 protein: CATSVKQGDTEAFF. The CDR3 bases are TGTGCCACCAGCGTTAAACAGGGGGACACTGAAGCTTTCTTT.